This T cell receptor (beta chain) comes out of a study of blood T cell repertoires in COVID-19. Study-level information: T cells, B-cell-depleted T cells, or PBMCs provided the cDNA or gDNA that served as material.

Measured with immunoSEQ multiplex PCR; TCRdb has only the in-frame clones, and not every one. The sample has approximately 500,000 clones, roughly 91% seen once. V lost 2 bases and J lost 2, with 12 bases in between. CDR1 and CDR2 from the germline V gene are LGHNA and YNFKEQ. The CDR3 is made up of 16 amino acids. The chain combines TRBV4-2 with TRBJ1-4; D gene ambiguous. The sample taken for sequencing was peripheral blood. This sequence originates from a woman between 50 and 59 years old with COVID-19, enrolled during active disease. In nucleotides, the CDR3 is TGTGCCAGCAGCCAACAACTTGTAGATACTAATGAAAAACTGTTTTTT. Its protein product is CASSQQLVDTNEKLFF.